Listed here are 19 T cell receptor beta chains from one sample, sequenced in a study of T cells in Graves' hyperthyroidism and ophthalmopathy. Amplification of TCR beta CDR3 regions used RNA as the template. With the HTBI primer set, the TCR CDR3 went through a first round of RT-PCR. TCRdb used MiXCR to reprocess the multiplex PCR reads, holding one entry per CDR3 protein. In the table there are about 740,000 distinct CDR3 sequences, 13% to 15% of which are singletons. The sample consisted of blood. The receptors come from a woman between 18 and 29 years old with Graves' hyperthyroidism.

This clonotype was seen at least ten times. The V and J genes are TRBV11-2 and TRBJ2-2; no reliable D call. V gave up 3 bases and J gave up 5 bases, with 16 bases separating them. CDR1 is SGHAT, CDR2 FQNNGV, per germline. The CDR3 covers 16 residues. For the CDR3, the DNA is TGTGCCAGCAGCTTTGAGACCGAGCGAAGGACCGGGGAGCTGTTTTTT. It is translated as CASSFETERRTGELFF.

Comments on this clonotype: A much larger clonotype is one base distant, so this may be a read error. CDR3 DNA sequence: TGTGTCAGCAGTTTGGCGGCAGGGTGGACCTACGAGCAGTACTTC. Residues: CVSSLAAGWTYEQYF. The chain couples TRBV28 to TRBJ2-7; maybe TRBD1 (5 bases). CDR3 length equals 15 residues. Germline assignment: CDR1 MDHEN and CDR2 SYDVKM.

This clonotype was detected ten times or more. The chain employs TRBV27 and TRBJ1-2; D possibly corresponds to TRBD1 (5 bases). The CDR3 loop spans 16 amino acids. Trimming took off 5 bases at V and 3 bases at J, with 19 bases between the two ends. Germline CDR1 is MNHEY and CDR2 is SMNVEV (reference sequence). Here the CDR3 DNA reads TGTGCCAGCAGTCTTTGGGGAGGGGATGGGGACTATGGCTACACCTTC. The encoded protein is CASSLWGGDGDYGYTF.

The table lists this clonotype with many counts. The rearrangement joins TRBV10-3 to TRBJ2-5; TRBD2 matches at 14 bases. V lost 8 bases, J lost 2 bases, and 1 base stayed unmatched. Germline lookup yields CDR1 ENHRY and CDR2 SYGVKD. The CDR3 loop spans 14 amino acids. CDR3 sequence (DNA): TGTGCCATCGGGACTAGCGGGGGACAAGAGACCCAGTACTTC. This gives the protein CAIGTSGGQETQYF.

This clonotype was observed a few times. The chain couples TRBV5-1 to TRBJ2-7, with 11 bases aligning to TRBD1. Trimming at V came to 4 bases and at J to 4 bases, leaving 10 bases not matched to a gene. Germline loops: CDR1 SGHRS, CDR2 YFSETQ. The CDR3 length is 16 residues. CDR3 nucleotides: TGCGCCAGCAGCCACCGGGACAGGGGGGTAGGGTACGAGCAGTACTTC. It specifies CASSHRDRGVGYEQYF.

The chain joins TRBV19 to TRBJ1-3; 8 bases fit TRBD1. The CDR3 length is 17 residues. Germline V gene data show CDR1 as LNHDA and CDR2 as SQIVND (reference sequence). V lost 4 bases, J lost 0 bases, and 8 bases stayed unmatched. This CDR3 reads CASSTRTGWLSGNTIYF. CDR3 nucleotides: TGTGCCAGTAGTACTCGGACAGGGTGGCTCTCTGGAAACACCATATATTTT.

This clonotype appeared many times. CDR3 nucleotide sequence: TGCAGTGCTAGGCCCCCCGACAGGGCGTTTTACAATGAGCAGTTCTTC. The encoded protein is CSARPPDRAFYNEQFF. The gene calls are TRBV20-1 and TRBJ2-1; 7 bases line up with TRBD1. The trim removed 3 bases at V and 4 bases at J, leaving 12 bases unmatched. The CDR3 length is 16 residues. The V gene's germline CDR1 is DFQATT and CDR2 SNEGSKA (reference sequence).

This clonotype was observed many times. V gene TRBV28 combines with J gene TRBJ2-1; 8 bases match TRBD2. The CDR3 runs 15 residues. Trimming cost V 6 bases and J 9 bases; bases outside gene matches: 13. CDR1 and CDR2 from the germline V gene are MDHEN and SYDVKM. CDR3 sequence reads: CASRGREGGLGEQFF. The CDR3 nucleotides read TGTGCCAGCAGGGGTCGGGAGGGAGGGTTAGGTGAGCAGTTCTTC.

There are a few counts of this clonotype. The chain links TRBV4-3 to TRBJ2-7; 8 nucleotides align to TRBD1. Germline V gene sequence: CDR1 LGHNA, CDR2 YSLEER. The CDR3 runs to 16 residues. J was trimmed by 7 bases and V by 0 bases; bases with no gene match: 11. CDR3 coding DNA: TGCGCCAGCAGCCAAGATTTCAGGGGGCGGCTGTTTGAGCAGTACTTC. Translating it yields CASSQDFRGRLFEQYF.

The table lists this clonotype with many counts. The chain carries TRBV3-1 and TRBJ1-2; no reliable D call. Germline lookup yields CDR1 LGHDT and CDR2 YNNKEL (reference sequence). Deletions cut 2 bases from V and 4 bases from J, with 14 bases between. This CDR3 is 15 amino acids long. The CDR3 region has the DNA TGTGCCAGCAGCCAACACAGCCAATCCCTCTATGGCTACACCTTC. Amino acid sequence: CASSQHSQSLYGYTF.

This clonotype was seen a handful of times. The chain joins TRBV9 to TRBJ2-5, with D possibly being TRBD2 (7 bases). Per the germline V gene, CDR1 is SGDLS and CDR2 is YYNGEE. The CDR3 sequence is 15 residues long. V lost 0 bases, J lost 5 bases, and 14 bases lay in between. CDR3 amino acids: CASSVGRRGGETQYF. In DNA, the CDR3 is TGTGCCAGCAGCGTAGGTCGCAGGGGAGGGGAGACCCAGTACTTC. Full variable domain (rest looked up from reference TRBV9 and TRBJ2-5): DSGVTQTPKHLITATGQRVTLRCSPRSGDLSVYWYQQSLDQGLQFLIQYYNGEERAKGNILERFSAQQFPDLHSELNLSSLELGDSALYFCASSVGRRGGETQYFGPGTRLLVL.

In this sample, this clonotype turned up many times. The chain uses TRBV6-1 and TRBJ1-5, with D uncertain. CDR1 is MNHNS, CDR2 SASEGT, per germline. The CDR3 contains 16 residues. Trimming cost V 4 bases and J 0 bases, with 13 bases left between them. DNA of the CDR3: TGTGCCAGCAGTGTCGGCAGGCAGTATAGCAATCAGCCCCAGCATTTT. Amino acid sequence: CASSVGRQYSNQPQHF.

This clonotype was detected ten times or more. The V and J genes are TRBV28 and TRBJ2-7; 7 nucleotides agree with TRBD1. The trim removed 5 bases at V and 6 bases at J, leaving 10 bases unmatched. Germline-derived CDR1 and CDR2 are MDHEN and SYDVKM. The CDR3 runs to 14 residues. CDR3 sequence: CASSPGTASSEQYF. Here the CDR3 DNA reads TGTGCCAGCAGTCCCGGGACAGCTTCTTCCGAGCAGTACTTC.

Only one count was recorded for this clonotype. A single base separates this from a much larger clone, so it may be a read error. The chain links TRBV27 to TRBJ2-5; 9 positions agree with TRBD2. CDR3 length: 15 residues. Germline CDR1 is MNHEY and CDR2 is SMNVEV (reference sequence). Trimming at V came to 10 bases and at J to 3 bases, leaving 12 bases not matched to a gene. The CDR3 region is CANRPLAGVEETQYF. The CDR3, as DNA: TGTGCCAACAGACCCTTAGCGGGAGTAGAAGAGACCCAGTACTTC.

The chain carries TRBV29-1 and TRBJ2-7; 9 bases are shared with TRBD1. V gave up 4 bases and J gave up 5 bases; unmatched junction bases: 6. Germline loops: CDR1 SQVTM, CDR2 ANQGSEA. This CDR3 spans 13 amino acids. In DNA, the CDR3 is TGCAGCGTTGTAGGACAGGGGAGTCACGAGCAGTACTTC. As protein: CSVVGQGSHEQYF.

There are many counts of this clonotype. The chain recombines TRBV12-3 or TRBV12-4 with TRBJ2-5; 8 bases line up with TRBD2. The V and J ends lost 7 bases and 4 bases, in that order; junction bases with no gene match: 5. The CDR3 is 13 amino acids. The CDR3, as DNA: TGTGCCAGCACCGATAGCGGGACAGAGACCCAGTACTTC. Translation: CASTDSGTETQYF.

V gene TRBV11-2 combines with J gene TRBJ2-7, with D hard to call. The germline V gene encodes CDR1 SGHAT and CDR2 FQNNGV. CDR3 length: 14 amino acids. Trimming left V 5 bases short and J 4 bases short, with 15 bases between. The CDR3 protein is CASSPKSRPYEQYF. The DNA for the CDR3 is TGTGCCAGCAGCCCTAAGTCCCGTCCTTACGAGCAGTACTTC.

This clonotype was detected only a few times. The gene calls are TRBV28 and TRBJ2-7; 10 positions match TRBD1. V was clipped by 3 bases and J by 2 bases; unmatched bases: 4. This CDR3 has 15 amino acids. CDR1 and CDR2 (germline): MDHEN, SYDVKM. CDR3 region: CASSFAGTGAYEQYF. CDR3 DNA sequence: TGTGCCAGCAGTTTTGCCGGGACAGGGGCCTACGAGCAGTACTTC.

At least ten counts were recorded for this clonotype. V is TRBV20-1 and J is TRBJ2-1; perhaps TRBD2 as D (6 bases). This CDR3 is built from 14 residues. Germline V lookup: CDR1 DFQATT, CDR2 SNEGSKA (reference sequence). Trimming cost V 5 bases and J 0 bases, with 11 bases left between them. The CDR3 here is CSAVAENSYNEQFF. DNA for the CDR3: TGCAGTGCTGTAGCGGAGAACTCCTACAATGAGCAGTTCTTC.